The 10 T cell receptor beta chains below all came from one sample that was sequenced in a study of STAT5B mutations in CD4+ large granular lymphocyte leukemia. Profiling relied on immunoSEQ multiplex PCR, and the TCRdb table lists in-frame clones only, not all of them. The data show more than 30,000 clones, with approximately 91% seen just once and 0.41% held by the top ten. Sequencing was done on a sample of CD4+ T cells from blood buffy coats. The source of these receptors is a human donor in good health.

This clone was seen a single time. The chain uses TRBV5-4 and TRBJ2-3; 14 nucleotides line up with TRBD2. The CDR3 length is 16 residues. Germline V gene lookup returns CDR1 SGHNT and CDR2 YYREEE (reference sequence). Trimming removed 3 bases from V and 2 bases from J; junction bases left unmatched: 2. CDR3 region: CASSSGLAGVTDTQYF. The CDR3 bases are TGTGCCAGCAGCTCGGGACTAGCGGGAGTCACAGATACGCAGTATTTT. Together with reference TRBV5-4 and TRBJ2-3, the CDR3 gives the full variable domain: ETGVTQSPTHLIKTRGQQVTLRCSSQSGHNTVSWYQQALGQGPQFIFQYYREEENGRGNFPPRFSGLQFPNYSSELNVNALELDDSALYLCASSSGLAGVTDTQYFGPGTRLTVL.

The genes are TRBV11-1 and TRBJ2-1; D ambiguous. The V end was cut by 2 bases, the J end by 4 bases, with 18 bases between. This CDR3 is 17 amino acids long. The germline V gene has CDR1 SGHAT and CDR2 FQDESV (reference sequence). CDR3 loop: CASSLITGTVGYNEQFF. Here the CDR3 DNA reads TGTGCCAGCAGCTTAATAACCGGAACAGTGGGGTACAATGAGCAGTTCTTC. Full variable domain (missing parts from reference TRBV11-1 and TRBJ2-1): EAEVAQSPRYKITEKSQAVAFWCDPISGHATLYWYRQILGQGPELLVQFQDESVVDDSQLPKDRFSAERLKGVDSTLKIQPAELGDSAMYLCASSLITGTVGYNEQFFGPGTRLTVL.

In its sample, this clone was seen once. V and J are TRBV4-2 and TRBJ1-2, with TRBD1 matching over 7 bases. V dropped 0 bases and J dropped 8; count of bases not matched to a gene: 6. Germline V gene lookup returns CDR1 LGHNA and CDR2 YNFKEQ. This CDR3 is built from 14 residues. CDR3 sequence reads: CASSQDLGQIGYTF. The CDR3, as DNA: TGTGCCAGCAGCCAAGACCTGGGACAGATCGGCTACACCTTC.

The chain has TRBV19 and TRBJ1-1; no clear D. The CDR3 runs to 14 residues. Deletions cut 2 bases from V and 1 base from J, with 8 bases between. Germline loops: CDR1 LNHDA, CDR2 SQIVND (reference sequence). CDR3 sequence: CASSIRAGNTEAFF. The CDR3 nucleotides are TGTGCCAGTAGTATACGGGCAGGGAACACTGAAGCTTTCTTT. Using reference TRBV19 and TRBJ1-1 for the parts outside the CDR3, the full variable domain is DGGITQSPKYLFRKEGQNVTLSCEQNLNHDAMYWYRQDPGQGLRLIYYSQIVNDFQKGDIAEGYSVSREKKESFPLTVTSAQKNPTAFYLCASSIRAGNTEAFFGQGTRLTVV.

V usage is TRBV7-2 and J usage is TRBJ1-1, with 8 bases that match TRBD1. The V gene's germline CDR1 is SGHTA and CDR2 FQGNSA. Trimming cost V 6 bases and J 3 bases; bases outside gene matches: 6. The CDR3 runs 14 residues. CDR3 in DNA: TGTGCCAGCAGGACAGGGGTCCCGGACACTGAAGCTTTCTTT. Translated: CASRTGVPDTEAFF.

The rearrangement uses TRBV10-2 and TRBJ1-1, with D tentatively TRBD1 (6 bases). The germline V gene has CDR1 WSHSY and CDR2 SAAADI. V was trimmed by 6 bases and J by 4 bases, leaving 18 bases between them. There are 15 residues in the CDR3. The CDR3 DNA follows: TGCGCCAGCAGAATTACGCGGGGGGCTGCCACTGAAGCTTTCTTT. The encoded protein is CASRITRGAATEAFF.

This chain connects TRBV27 to TRBJ2-5; 8 nucleotides align to TRBD1. With 3 bases clipped from V and 2 bases from J, the junction kept 2 bases outside the gene matches. The CDR3 covers 14 residues. Germline V gene data show CDR1 as MNHEY and CDR2 as SMNVEV (reference sequence). CDR3 coding DNA: TGTGCCAGCAGTTTCGGACAGGGTCAAGAGACCCAGTACTTC. It specifies CASSFGQGQETQYF.

The chain recombines TRBV11-3 with TRBJ2-5, with unresolved D. V lost 0 bases and J lost 5, with 10 bases in between. The CDR3 spans 14 residues. Germline CDR1 reads SGHNT; CDR2 reads YENEEA. The CDR3 nucleotides are TGTGCCAGCAGCTTAGAGGACGGTGAGGAGACCCAGTACTTC. It specifies CASSLEDGEETQYF.

The genes are TRBV2 and TRBJ2-7; 11 bases map to TRBD2. The CDR3 has 14 residues. Trimming took 4 bases from V and 6 from J; bases not matched to a gene: 5. CDR1 is SNHLY and CDR2 is FYNNEI in the germline V gene. For the CDR3, the DNA is TGTGCCAGCAGTGCGGGACTAGCGGCCACCGAGCAGTACTTC. Protein: CASSAGLAATEQYF.

J is TRBJ1-2 and V is TRBV18, with a possible D match to TRBD1 (6 bases). Germline V gene sequence: CDR1 KGHSH, CDR2 LQKENI. The CDR3 spans 13 residues. The V end lost 3 bases, the J end lost 6 bases, and 11 bases lay between the germline ends. For the CDR3, the DNA is TGTGCCAGCTCACCTACGGGGGCGGATGGCTACACCTTC. Protein product: CASSPTGADGYTF.